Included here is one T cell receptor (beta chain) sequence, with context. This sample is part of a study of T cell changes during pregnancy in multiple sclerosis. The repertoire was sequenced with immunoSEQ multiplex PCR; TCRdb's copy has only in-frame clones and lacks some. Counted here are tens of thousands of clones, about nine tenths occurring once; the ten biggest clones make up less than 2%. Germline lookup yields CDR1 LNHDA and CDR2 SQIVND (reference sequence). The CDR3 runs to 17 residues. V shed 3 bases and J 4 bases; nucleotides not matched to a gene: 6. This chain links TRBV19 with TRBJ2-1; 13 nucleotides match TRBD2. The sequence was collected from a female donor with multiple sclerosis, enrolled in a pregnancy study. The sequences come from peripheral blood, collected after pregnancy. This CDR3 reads CASSMTSGGTLYNEQFF. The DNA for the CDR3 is TGTGCCAGTAGTATGACTAGCGGGGGGACCCTTTACAATGAGCAGTTCTTC.